This entry describes one T cell receptor beta chain. The data derive from a study of shared clonotypes between healthy human individuals. At deep level, the assay was performed. Clones were read by immunoSEQ multiplex PCR, and TCRdb kept only the in-frame ones, dropping some. The repertoire holds 1 million to 1.3 million clones, with around 78% as singletons. Donors were healthy HIV-negative adults without recently reported acute infections or vaccinations. Among the donors, all were Caucasian adults who lived in Nashville, Tennessee. The CDR3 contains 15 residues. V was shortened by 1 base and J by 2 bases, with 12 bases between the two germline ends. The germline CDR1 and CDR2 sequences are MRHNA and SNTAGT.

The sequence was obtained from a man in his late teens or twenties in good health. Some clones in this sample may be carry-over from other donors' samples. What was sequenced was memory CD4+ T cells from PBMCs. Subset indicated: CD45RA-negative fraction. This chain connects TRBV6-4 to TRBJ2-7; D may be TRBD1 (6 bases). CDR3 protein: CASSDFRGAAYEQYF. The CDR3 region has the DNA TGTGCCAGCAGTGACTTCAGGGGAGCAGCCTACGAGCAGTACTTC.